These 9 T cell receptor beta chains share one sample of origin, sequenced in a study of graft-versus-host responses after intestinal transplantation. TCRdb keeps only in-frame clones here, not all; method: immunoSEQ multiplex PCR. This sample yields approximately 85,000 clones, of which roughly 93% are seen a single time; around 1.2% belongs to the top ten. No cognate antigen is known for these TCRs. The sequences come from unstimulated CD8+ T cells sorted from spleen or lymph node cells, collected before transplant. The receptor source for this set is a human donor who was the organ donor for an intestinal transplant.

The chain has TRBV2 and TRBJ2-5; TRBD1 agrees at 7 bases. The V and J ends lost 7 bases and 3 bases, in that order; junction bases with no gene match: 5. Germline V gene data show CDR1 as SNHLY and CDR2 as FYNNEI. CDR3 length equals 13 residues. CDR3 sequence reads: CASKWDREETQYF. The CDR3 DNA reads as TGTGCCAGCAAGTGGGACAGAGAAGAGACCCAGTACTTC.

This chain joins TRBV6-4 and TRBJ2-3; the D is unclear. The CDR3 is 14 amino acids. In germline, CDR1 is MRHNA, CDR2 SNTAGT. The V end was cut by 0 bases, the J end by 4 bases, with 8 bases between. CDR3 loop: CASSDSYGSDTQYF. The CDR3 bases are TGTGCCAGCAGTGACTCGTACGGGTCAGATACGCAGTATTTT.

The genes are TRBV9 and TRBJ2-3, with 13 positions matching TRBD2. The junction had 9 bases not matched to a gene; V was cut back by 3 bases and J by 2 bases. The length of the CDR3 is 18 residues. Germline V gene lookup returns CDR1 SGDLS and CDR2 YYNGEE. The CDR3 nucleotides read TGTGCCAGCAGCGCTGGACTAGCGGGGGTTTCACTCACAGATACGCAGTATTTT. As protein: CASSAGLAGVSLTDTQYF.

This chain connects TRBV4-3 to TRBJ2-1; no reliable D call. The V end was cut by 0 bases, the J end by 3 bases, with 6 bases between. Germline lookup yields CDR1 LGHNA and CDR2 YSLEER. This CDR3 is 14 amino acids long. This CDR3 reads CASSQDRVYNEQFF. Written as DNA, the CDR3 is TGCGCCAGCAGCCAAGATCGAGTCTACAATGAGCAGTTCTTC.

In the case of this clone: The junction differs from germline at one of its ends, possibly a read error. CDR3 residues: CSAEGGGTEAFF. The CDR3 DNA is TGCAGCGCTGAAGGCGGGGGAACTGAAGCTTTCTTT. This sequence joins TRBV29-1 and TRBJ1-1, with a weak D call TRBD1 (5 bases). The CDR3 runs to 12 residues. CDR1 is SQVTM, CDR2 ANQGSEA, per germline.

The chain uses TRBV28 and TRBJ2-2; 14 bases are shared with TRBD2. This CDR3 contains 18 residues. Trimming at V came to 7 bases and at J to 6 bases, leaving 13 bases not matched to a gene. CDR1 is MDHEN, CDR2 SYDVKM, per germline. CDR3 sequence: CASIYTGTSGRLSGELFF. CDR3 DNA sequence: TGTGCCAGCATTTACACGGGGACTAGCGGGAGACTCTCCGGGGAGCTGTTTTTT.

The V gene is TRBV28, the J gene TRBJ2-7; 8 bases match TRBD1. V trimming: 2 bases; J trimming: 5 bases; junction bases outside the gene matches: 11. This CDR3 is built from 16 residues. Germline-derived CDR1 and CDR2 are MDHEN and SYDVKM. The CDR3 here is CASSLIFGQGTHEQYF. Written as DNA, the CDR3 is TGTGCCAGCAGTTTAATTTTTGGACAGGGTACCCACGAGCAGTACTTC.

The genes are TRBV29-1 and TRBJ1-1; D not resolved. V was trimmed by 7 bases and J by 5 bases, leaving 8 bases between them. Germline values: CDR1 SQVTM, CDR2 ANQGSEA. CDR3 length equals 10 residues. DNA for the CDR3: TGCAGCGCCCGGTGGACTGAAGCTTTCTTT. Translated, it gives CSARWTEAFF.

The chain combines TRBV7-9 with TRBJ1-2, with D unresolved. Trimming left V 0 bases short and J 2 bases short, with 7 bases between. The CDR3 runs 14 residues. Germline-derived CDR1 and CDR2 are SEHNR and FQNEAQ (reference sequence). In DNA, the CDR3 is TGTGCCAGCAGCTTAGCGCCGGGGAACTATGGCTACACCTTC. Translated, it gives CASSLAPGNYGYTF.